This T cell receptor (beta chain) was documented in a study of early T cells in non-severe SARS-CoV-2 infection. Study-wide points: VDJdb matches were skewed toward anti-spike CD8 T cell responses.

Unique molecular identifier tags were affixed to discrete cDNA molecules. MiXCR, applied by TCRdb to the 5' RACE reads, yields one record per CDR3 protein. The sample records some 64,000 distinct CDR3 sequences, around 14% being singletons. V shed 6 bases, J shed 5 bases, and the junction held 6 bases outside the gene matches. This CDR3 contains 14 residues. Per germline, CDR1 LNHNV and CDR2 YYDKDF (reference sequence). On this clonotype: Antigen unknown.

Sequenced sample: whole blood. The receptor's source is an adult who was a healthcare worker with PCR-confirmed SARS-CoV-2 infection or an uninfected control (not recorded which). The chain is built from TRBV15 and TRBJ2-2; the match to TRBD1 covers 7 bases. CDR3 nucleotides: TGTGCCACCAGACAGCAGGGGGAGACCGGGGAGCTGTTTTTT. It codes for CATRQQGETGELFF.